This T cell receptor (beta chain) was profiled in a study of cytomegalovirus exposure and HLA in healthy donors. Findings of the study overall: Both high specificity and high sensitivity reportedly marked the classifier's diagnosis of cytomegalovirus status. What TCR beta sequences reportedly achieved was accurate prediction of HLA-A and HLA-B alleles in most subjects. Among TCR sequences, most were rare, though some public TCRs appeared in many donors.

The primer mix had 60 Vbeta and 13 Jbeta primers. Clones were read by immunoSEQ multiplex PCR, and TCRdb kept only the in-frame ones, dropping some. The sample holds approximately 110,000 clones, approximately 80% seen once. Looked up from germline, CDR1 is MDHEN and CDR2 is SYDVKM. The CDR3 runs to 14 residues. Deletions cut 9 bases from V and 7 bases from J, with 19 bases between. Donors were nominally healthy when sampled, though unrecorded immune exposures were likely. With respect to this clone: No antigen is known for it.

The source of this sequence is a middle-aged man in good health and CMV-seronegative. The chain uses TRBV28 and TRBJ1-3; TRBD1 is a possible D gene (5 bases). Material for sequencing was PBMCs. The CDR3 nucleotides read TGTGCCAGTCGTGGGGCGGGGTGGGTGAACACCATATATTTT. Translated, it gives CASRGAGWVNTIYF.